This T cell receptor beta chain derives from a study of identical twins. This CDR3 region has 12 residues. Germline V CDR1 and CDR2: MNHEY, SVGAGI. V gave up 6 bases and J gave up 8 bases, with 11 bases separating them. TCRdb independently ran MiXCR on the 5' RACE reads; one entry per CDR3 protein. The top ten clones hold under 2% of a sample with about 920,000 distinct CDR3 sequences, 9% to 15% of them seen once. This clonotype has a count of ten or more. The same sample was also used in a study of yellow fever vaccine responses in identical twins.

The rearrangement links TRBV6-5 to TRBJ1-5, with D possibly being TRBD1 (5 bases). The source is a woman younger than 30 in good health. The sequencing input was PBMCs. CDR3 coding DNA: TGTGCCAGCAGCCCAAGGGGAAAGCCCCAGCATTTT. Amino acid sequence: CASSPRGKPQHF.